This TCR beta chain was profiled in a study of T cell changes during pregnancy in multiple sclerosis. Generated by immunoSEQ multiplex PCR, the TCRdb table keeps only in-frame clones and is missing some. The table has around 99,000 clones, around 93% seen once. Germline-derived CDR1 and CDR2 are LNHDA and SQIVND (reference sequence). The CDR3 totals 12 residues. Trimming took 4 bases from V and 3 from J, leaving 7 bases between them. This sequence originates from a female donor in good health, enrolled as a control in a pregnancy study. The chain recombines TRBV19 with TRBJ2-7; D is possibly TRBD1 (6 bases). This sample comprised peripheral blood, obtained in the third trimester of pregnancy. This CDR3 is CASSTQGYEQYF. The CDR3 bases are TGTGCCAGTAGTACACAGGGCTACGAGCAGTACTTC. The variable domain in full, completed from reference TRBV19 and TRBJ2-7, reads DGGITQSPKYLFRKEGQNVTLSCEQNLNHDAMYWYRQDPGQGLRLIYYSQIVNDFQKGDIAEGYSVSREKKESFPLTVTSAQKNPTAFYLCASSTQGYEQYFGPGTRLTVT.